This T cell receptor beta chain was documented in a study of beta chain features in type 1 diabetes. Study outcomes and limitations: A PCR bias possibly favoring shorter templates would apply equally to patients and controls. Among patients, naive, central memory and Treg TCRB repertoires appeared more similar than among healthy donors.

This CDR3 is built from 20 residues. The ends lost 1 base at V and 0 bases at J; junction bases unmatched: 15. Germline V gene data show CDR1 as MGHRA and CDR2 as YSYEKL. Sequencing targeted expressed TCRB transcripts, as all isolated RNA had been reverse transcribed. Some clones are missing from TCRdb's copy, which holds only in-frame ones; the method was immunoSEQ multiplex PCR. This sample has about 900,000 clones, with roughly 16% found just once. As concerns this clone: Its antigen remains unidentified.

The chain joins TRBV4-1 to TRBJ2-1; 7 nucleotides agree with TRBD2. This clonotype originated in a woman in her late teens or twenties in good health. Specimen: naive CD4+ T cells from blood. CDR3 sequence (DNA): TGCGCCAGCAGCCAAGTTCCGGGAGGCCGAATTACAAGCTCCTACAATGAGCAGTTCTTC. Its translation: CASSQVPGGRITSSYNEQFF.